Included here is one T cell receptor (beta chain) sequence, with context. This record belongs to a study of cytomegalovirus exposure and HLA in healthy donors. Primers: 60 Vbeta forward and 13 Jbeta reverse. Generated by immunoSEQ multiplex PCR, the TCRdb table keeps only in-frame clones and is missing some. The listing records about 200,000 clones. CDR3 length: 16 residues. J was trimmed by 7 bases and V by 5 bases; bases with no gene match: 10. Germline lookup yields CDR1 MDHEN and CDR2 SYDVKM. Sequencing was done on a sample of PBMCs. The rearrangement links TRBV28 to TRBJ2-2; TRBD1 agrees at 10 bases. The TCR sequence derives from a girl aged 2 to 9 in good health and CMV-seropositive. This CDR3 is CASSPQWGQGIGELFF. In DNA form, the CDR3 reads TGTGCCAGCAGTCCCCAATGGGGACAGGGGATCGGGGAGCTGTTTTTT.